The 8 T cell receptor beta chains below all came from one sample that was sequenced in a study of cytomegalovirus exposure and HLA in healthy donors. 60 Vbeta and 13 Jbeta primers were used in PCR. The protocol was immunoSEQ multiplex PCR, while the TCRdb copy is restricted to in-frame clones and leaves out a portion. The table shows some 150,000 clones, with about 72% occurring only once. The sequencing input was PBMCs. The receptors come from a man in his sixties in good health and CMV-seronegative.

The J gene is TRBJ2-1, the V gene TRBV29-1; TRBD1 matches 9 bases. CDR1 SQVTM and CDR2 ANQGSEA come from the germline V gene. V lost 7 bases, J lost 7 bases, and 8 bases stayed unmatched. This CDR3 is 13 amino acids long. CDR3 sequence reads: CSAEQGASNEQFF. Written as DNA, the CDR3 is TGCAGCGCCGAACAGGGGGCGAGTAATGAGCAGTTCTTC.

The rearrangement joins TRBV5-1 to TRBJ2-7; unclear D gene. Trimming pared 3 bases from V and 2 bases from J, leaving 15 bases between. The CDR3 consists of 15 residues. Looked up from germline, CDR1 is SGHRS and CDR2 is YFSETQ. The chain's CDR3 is CASSSDINWAYEQYF. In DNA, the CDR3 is TGCGCCAGCAGCTCTGACATTAATTGGGCCTACGAGCAGTACTTC.

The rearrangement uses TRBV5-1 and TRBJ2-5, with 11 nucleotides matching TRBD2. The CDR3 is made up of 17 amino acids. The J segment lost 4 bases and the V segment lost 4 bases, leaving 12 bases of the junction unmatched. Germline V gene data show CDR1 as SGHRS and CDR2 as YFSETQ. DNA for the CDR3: TGCGCCAGCAGCATGGGCGGGACTAGCGGCTTCCGAGAGACCCAGTACTTC. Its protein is CASSMGGTSGFRETQYF.

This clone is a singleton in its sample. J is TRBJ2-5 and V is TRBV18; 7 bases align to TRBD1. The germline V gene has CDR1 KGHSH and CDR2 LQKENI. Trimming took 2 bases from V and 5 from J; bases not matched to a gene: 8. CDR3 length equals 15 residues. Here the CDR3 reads CASSPGQVDWETQYF. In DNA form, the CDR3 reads TGTGCCAGCTCACCAGGACAGGTAGATTGGGAGACCCAGTACTTC.

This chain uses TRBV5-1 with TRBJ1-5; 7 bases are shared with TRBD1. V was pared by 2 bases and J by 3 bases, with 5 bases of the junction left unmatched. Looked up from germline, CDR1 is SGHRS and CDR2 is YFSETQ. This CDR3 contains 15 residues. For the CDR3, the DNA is TGCGCCAGCAGCTTCTCGGGGACAGACAATCAGCCCCAGCATTTT. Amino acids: CASSFSGTDNQPQHF.

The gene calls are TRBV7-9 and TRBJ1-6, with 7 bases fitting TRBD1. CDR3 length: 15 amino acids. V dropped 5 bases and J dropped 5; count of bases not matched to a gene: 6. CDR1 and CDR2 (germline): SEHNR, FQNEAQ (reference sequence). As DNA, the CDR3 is TGTGCCAGCAGCCGAGGACAGGCGGATAATTCACCCCTCCACTTT. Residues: CASSRGQADNSPLHF. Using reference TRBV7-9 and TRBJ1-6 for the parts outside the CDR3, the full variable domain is DTGVSQNPRHKITKRGQNVTFRCDPISEHNRLYWYRQTLGQGPEFLTYFQNEAQLEKSRLLSDRFSAERPKGSFSTLEIQRTEQGDSAMYLCASSRGQADNSPLHFGNGTRLTVT.

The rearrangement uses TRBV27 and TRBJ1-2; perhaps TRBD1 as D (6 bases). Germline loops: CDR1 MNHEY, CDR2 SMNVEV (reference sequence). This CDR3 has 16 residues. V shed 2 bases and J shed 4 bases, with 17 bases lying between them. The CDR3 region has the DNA TGTGCCAGCAGTTTAAAGGGCGGGGGGCCTGGCTATGGCTACACCTTC. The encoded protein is CASSLKGGGPGYGYTF.

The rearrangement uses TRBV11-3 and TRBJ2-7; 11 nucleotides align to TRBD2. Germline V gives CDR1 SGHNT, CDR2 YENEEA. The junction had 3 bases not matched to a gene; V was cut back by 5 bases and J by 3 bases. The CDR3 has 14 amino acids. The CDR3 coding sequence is TGTGCCAGCAGCCGTGGACTAGCGGGCTACGAGCAGTACTTC. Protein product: CASSRGLAGYEQYF.